The rows below give T cell receptor beta chains drawn from one sample of a study of post-analysis software for immune sequencing data. TCRdb processed the PCR reads anew with MiXCR; each CDR3 protein has one entry. This table holds under 200,000 distinct CDR3 sequences, around 36% found once. Sample: blood, taken after autologous hematopoietic stem cell transplantation. Every receptor here comes from a girl under 18 with multiple sclerosis. Both conserved end residues are part of each CDR3.

J | V | CDR3
- | TRBV29-1 | CSVEERLASYEQYF
TRBJ2-1 | TRBV7-9 | CASSLYSGTGIYNEQFF
TRBJ2-7 | TRBV14 | CASSQAPQVTWASGTPYEQYF
TRBJ1-2 | TRBV4-2 | CASSNTGGDYGYTF
TRBJ1-4 | TRBV2 | CASSGGATNEKLFF
TRBJ1-1 | TRBV4-2 | CASSQDRIGPNTEAFF
TRBJ2-1 | TRBV7-8 | CASSLARLAGYNEQFF
TRBJ2-6 | TRBV11-3 | CASSFLRTASSGANVLTF
TRBJ2-4 | TRBV6-2/TRBV6-3 | CASSPRLAGEGYF
TRBJ2-1 | TRBV5-1 | CASSPDSYSNNEQFF
- | TRBV14 | CASNQGGRPIWYEQYF
TRBJ2-5 | TRBV20-1 | CSAKGGSGRLETQYF
TRBJ2-3 | TRBV24-1 | CATSVQGGTDTQYF
TRBJ2-5 | TRBV11-2 | CASSSTRRGRIHSGRAGETQYF
TRBJ1-1 | TRBV7-8 | CASSLFPALGLNTEAFF
TRBJ1-2 | TRBV14 | CASSQEETGPRGNYGYTF
TRBJ2-2 | TRBV27 | CASSSTASSELFF
TRBJ2-7 | TRBV12-3/TRBV12-4 | CASSLRGNYEQYF
TRBJ2-1 | TRBV21-1 | CASSLKSGQSDNEQFF
TRBJ1-4 | TRBV28 | CASRRGVNEKLFF
TRBJ1-4 | TRBV9 | CASSVAAGSAEKLFF
TRBJ1-4 | TRBV5-1 | CASSLSQHEKLFF
TRBJ2-4 | TRBV5-6 | CASSFRFKGGFGGKNIQYF
TRBJ2-1 | TRBV7-8 | CASSLAGTGGYEQFF
TRBJ2-1 | TRBV29-1 | CSVGSSGRNYNEQFF
TRBJ1-2 | TRBV7-2 | CASSYKQGSDYGYTF
TRBJ1-2 | TRBV9 | CASSGTGGYTF
TRBJ2-3 | TRBV20-1 | CSASLDGDGDTQYF
TRBJ2-2 | TRBV7-6 | CASSLPSGSGSPGELFF
TRBJ2-3 | TRBV29-1 | CSMGGAGDTQYF
TRBJ2-7 | TRBV7-2 | CASSGPMGLSTVYEQYF
TRBJ1-2 | TRBV24-1 | CATSDGVGLSANYGYTF
TRBJ2-5 | TRBV12-3/TRBV12-4 | CASSTQSGRLETQYF
TRBJ2-5 | TRBV2 | CASRRDYGNNEQYF
TRBJ1-1 | TRBV11-3 | CASSSGVVDTEAFF
TRBJ2-2 | TRBV29-1 | CSVQGGRGANTGELFF
TRBJ2-3 | TRBV12-3/TRBV12-4 | CASGGPSTDTQYF
TRBJ1-2 | TRBV12-3/TRBV12-4 | CASSRTGKGNYGYTF
- | TRBV6-1 | CASSETGLHEQYF
TRBJ1-4 | TRBV30 | CAWSLNAGFGTNEKLFF
- | TRBV20-1 | CSARHDLGQGYEQYF
TRBJ2-6 | TRBV20-1 | CSARDHQPYSGANVLTF
TRBJ2-7 | TRBV28 | CARVEPDSYEQYF
TRBJ2-2 | TRBV7-9 | CASSWRGTGRLDTGELFF